This is a list of T cell receptor beta chains from one sample in a study of immune cell composition in non-small cell lung cancer. Assay used: immunoSEQ multiplex PCR; TCRdb lists only in-frame clones, some missing. The sample holds 3,000 or so clones, roughly 80% seen once. Sequenced input: lung tumor tissue. These receptors were taken from a human donor with non-small cell lung cancer. The CDR3 runs from the conserved cysteine through the conserved F or W. A D gene is named only where the DNA matches it firmly. Size values are once, few and many counts, or a class for expanded clones, and some rows have none.

>TRBD1|TRBJ1-2|14|TRBV19|few
TGTGCCAGTAGTAAGGGGGCAGATAACTATGGCTACACCTTC
CASSKGADNYGYTF
>TRBD1|TRBJ2-5|16|TRBV5-1|once
TGCGCCAGCAGCTTGGCGGACAGGGTCCGTTGGGAGACCCAGTACTTC
CASSLADRVRWETQYF
>TRBD2|TRBJ2-1|15|TRBV19|-
TGTGCCAGTAGTACGACTAGCGGGAGCTTGGAGGAGCAGTTCTTC
CASSTTSGSLEEQFF
>-|TRBJ1-1|13|TRBV11-2|few
TGTGCCAGCAGCTCCGTCGGGACTCGAGAAGCTTTCTTT
CASSSVGTREAFF
>TRBD1|TRBJ1-2|14|TRBV5-1|-
TGCGCCAGCAGCTCCGGGACAGGGGGCCTTGGCTACACCTTC
CASSSGTGGLGYTF
>TRBD1|TRBJ2-1|15|TRBV7-9|-
TGTGCCAGCAGTTATACAGGGGGCCCCTACAATGAGCAGTTCTTC
CASSYTGGPYNEQFF
>-|TRBJ1-2|15|TRBV30|-
TGTGCCTGGACTCCCGGGGGGACCGCTAACTATGGCTACACCTTC
CAWTPGGTANYGYTF
>-|TRBJ2-7|13|TRBV28|-
TGTGCCAGCAGTTTACCCCCAGGGTCCGAGCAGTACTTC
CASSLPPGSEQYF
>TRBD1|TRBJ2-7|15|TRBV2|-
TGTGCCAGCACCCGGGGACAGGAGTTAGCCTACGAGCAGTACTTC
CASTRGQELAYEQYF
>-|TRBJ2-3|12|TRBV2|-
TGTGCCAGCAGCAGGGCAACAGATACGCAGTATTTT
CASSRATDTQYF
>-|TRBJ2-7|11|TRBV19|-
TGTGCCAGTGGCACGGGATCCGAGCAGTACTTC
CASGTGSEQYF
>-|TRBJ1-3|15|TRBV7-2|-
TGTGCCAGCAGCTTAACAGGGACACGGGGAAACACCATATATTTT
CASSLTGTRGNTIYF
>-|TRBJ2-7|12|TRBV7-9|-
TGTGCCAGCAGTCGCCCAGGGAACGAGCAGTACTTC
CASSRPGNEQYF
>TRBD2|TRBJ2-1|15|TRBV19|-
TGTGCCAGTAGCAGAACTAGCGGGAGTTACAATGAGCAGTTCTTC
CASSRTSGSYNEQFF
>TRBD1|TRBJ2-7|16|TRBV14|-
TGTGCCAGCAGCCAAGCCTGGGACAGGGGGCAGGTCGAGCAGTACTTC
CASSQAWDRGQVEQYF
>TRBD1|TRBJ1-2|15|TRBV7-2|-
TGTGCCAGCAGCTTAACGGGACAGGGTAACTATGGCTACACCTTC
CASSLTGQGNYGYTF
>-|TRBJ2-2|16|TRBV9|-
TGTGCCAGCAGCGCCCGATATGGGCAAAGCACCGGGGAGCTGTTTTTT
CASSARYGQSTGELFF
>-|TRBJ2-1|15|TRBV7-9|-
TGTGCCAGCAGCCCAGAAACAGGGACCTACAATGAGCAGTTCTTC
CASSPETGTYNEQFF
>TRBD1|TRBJ1-2|14|TRBV5-4|-
TGTGCCAGCAGCCCTGGACAGGCTGTCCTTGGCTACACCTTC
CASSPGQAVLGYTF
>-|TRBJ2-1|15|TRBV5-4|once
TGTGCCAGCAGCTTGAACAGGGGACTCGGGAATGAGCAGTTCTTC
CASSLNRGLGNEQFF
>TRBD2|TRBJ2-5|16|TRBV7-2|-
TGTGCCAGCAGCCGGGCGGGACTAGCGGCGAGGGAGACCCAGTACTTC
CASSRAGLAARETQYF
>-|TRBJ1-1|14|TRBV19|once
TGTGCCAGTAGAGACTTTTACAGGGTAAATGAAGCTTTCTTT
CASRDFYRVNEAFF
>-|TRBJ1-6|15|TRBV5-1|-
TGCGCCAGCAGCTTGGAGAGCTCCTATAATTCACCCCTCCACTTT
CASSLESSYNSPLHF
>TRBD1|TRBJ1-3|14|TRBV28|few
TGTGCCAGCAGTTCAGGGGGCTCTGGAAACACCATATATTTT
CASSSGGSGNTIYF
>-|TRBJ1-1|13|TRBV6-1|-
TGTGCCAGCAGGGAGGAGTGGAACACTGAAGCTTTCTTT
CASREEWNTEAFF
>TRBD2|TRBJ2-1|15|TRBV5-5|-
TGTGCCAGCAGGCTCGAACTAGCGGATTACAATGAGCAGTTCTTC
CASRLELADYNEQFF
>-|TRBJ1-5|11|TRBV30|once
TGTGCCTGTAAACTTAGTCAGCCCCAGCATTTT
CACKLSQPQHF
>-|TRBJ1-5|15|TRBV7-2|-
TGTGCCAGCAGCCCGGAGGCAGGGGTCAATCAGCCCCAGCATTTT
CASSPEAGVNQPQHF